This T cell receptor beta chain was documented in a study of Ad26.COV2.S vaccination and SARS-CoV-2 variants. Germline-derived CDR1 and CDR2 are PRHDT and FYEKMQ (reference sequence). The J segment lost 0 bases and the V segment lost 2 bases, leaving 7 bases of the junction unmatched. The CDR3 extends over 17 amino acids. Study-wide results and caveats: Spike-specific TCR breadth ran higher among vaccine recipients than placebo recipients. Researchers reported similar non-spike TCR breadth in vaccine and placebo recipients. Spike-specific CD8+ and CD4+ T cell responses reportedly showed substantial breadth after vaccination.

Assay used: immunoSEQ multiplex PCR; TCRdb lists only in-frame clones, some missing. The data contain about 350,000 clones, around 92% of them singletons. To note about this clone: What it binds is not known.

This chain links TRBV13 with TRBJ2-3; 8 bases fit TRBD2. The sequence derives from a human donor who had recovered from COVID-19. The specimen was peripheral blood, collected after recovery from COVID-19. CDR3 nucleotides: TGTGCCAGCAGCTTATTCCAGCGGGGGCCTAGCACAGATACGCAGTATTTT. Its translation is CASSLFQRGPSTDTQYF.